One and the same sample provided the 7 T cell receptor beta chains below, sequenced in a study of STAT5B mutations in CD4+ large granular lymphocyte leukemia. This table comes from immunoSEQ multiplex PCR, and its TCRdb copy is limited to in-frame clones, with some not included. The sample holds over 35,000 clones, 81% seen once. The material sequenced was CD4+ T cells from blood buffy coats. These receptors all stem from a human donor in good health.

For the CDR3, the DNA is TGTGCCAGCAGCACCTATGTGGGGGCCTCTAATACGCAGTATTTT. It yields the protein CASSTYVGASNTQYF. V usage is TRBV11-2 and J usage is TRBJ2-3; possibly TRBD1 for D (6 bases). The V gene lost 5 bases and the J gene lost 7 bases, with 19 bases spanning the gap. Germline CDR1 is SGHAT and CDR2 is FQNNGV. The CDR3 is 15 amino acids.

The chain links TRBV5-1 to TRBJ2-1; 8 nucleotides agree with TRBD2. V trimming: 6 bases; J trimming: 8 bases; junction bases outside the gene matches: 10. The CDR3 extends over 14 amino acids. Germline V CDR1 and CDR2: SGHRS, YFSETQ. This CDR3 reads CASNPSGLGDEQFF. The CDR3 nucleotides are TGCGCCAGCAACCCTAGCGGGTTGGGGGATGAGCAGTTCTTC.

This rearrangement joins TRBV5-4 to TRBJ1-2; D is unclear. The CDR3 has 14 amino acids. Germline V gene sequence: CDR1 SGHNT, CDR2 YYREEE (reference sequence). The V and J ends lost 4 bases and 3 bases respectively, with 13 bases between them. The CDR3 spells CASSPKDGYYGYTF. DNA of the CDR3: TGTGCCAGCAGCCCAAAGGACGGTTACTATGGCTACACCTTC.

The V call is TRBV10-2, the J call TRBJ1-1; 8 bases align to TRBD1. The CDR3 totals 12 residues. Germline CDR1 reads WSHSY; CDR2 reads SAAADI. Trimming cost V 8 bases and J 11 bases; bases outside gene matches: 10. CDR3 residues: CASLLGDRRAFF. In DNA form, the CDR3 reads TGCGCCAGCTTACTGGGGGACAGGCGGGCTTTCTTT.

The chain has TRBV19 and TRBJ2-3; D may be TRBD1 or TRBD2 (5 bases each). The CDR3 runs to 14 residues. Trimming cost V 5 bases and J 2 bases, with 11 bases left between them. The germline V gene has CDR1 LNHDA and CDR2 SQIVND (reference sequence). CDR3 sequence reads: CASSRGGNTDTQYF. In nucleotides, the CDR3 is TGTGCCAGTAGTCGGGGCGGTAACACAGATACGCAGTATTTT.

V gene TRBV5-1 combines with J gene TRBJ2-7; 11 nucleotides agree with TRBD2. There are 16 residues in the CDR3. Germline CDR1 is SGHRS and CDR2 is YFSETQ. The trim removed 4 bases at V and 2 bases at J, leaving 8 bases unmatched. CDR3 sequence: CASSPRTSGLTYEQYF. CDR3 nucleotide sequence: TGCGCCAGCAGCCCGAGGACTAGCGGGCTTACCTACGAGCAGTACTTC.

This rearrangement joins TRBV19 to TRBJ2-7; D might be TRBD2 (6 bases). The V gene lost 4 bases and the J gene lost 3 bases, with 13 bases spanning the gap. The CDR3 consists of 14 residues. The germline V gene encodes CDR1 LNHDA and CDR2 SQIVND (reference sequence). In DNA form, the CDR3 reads TGTGCCAGTAGTACCGGGGGTTTTGACTACGAGCAGTACTTC. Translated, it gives CASSTGGFDYEQYF.